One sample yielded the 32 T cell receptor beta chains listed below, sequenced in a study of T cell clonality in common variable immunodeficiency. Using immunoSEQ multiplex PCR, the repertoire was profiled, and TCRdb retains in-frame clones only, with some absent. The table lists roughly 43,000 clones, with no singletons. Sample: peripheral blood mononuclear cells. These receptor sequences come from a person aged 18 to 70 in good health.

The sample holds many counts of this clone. The CDR3 loop is CASSQVLYNEQFF. The covered CDR3 bases are TGCGCCAGCAGCCAAGTTCTTTACAATGAG. The chain links TRBV4-1 to TRBJ2-1; no clear D gene. The read is 3 residues too short to cover the CDR3 end, so that end is filled in from the germline J gene. The V end was cut by 1 base, the J end by 4 bases, with 5 bases between. This CDR3 region has 13 residues. The germline gives CDR1 MGHRA, CDR2 YSYEKL.

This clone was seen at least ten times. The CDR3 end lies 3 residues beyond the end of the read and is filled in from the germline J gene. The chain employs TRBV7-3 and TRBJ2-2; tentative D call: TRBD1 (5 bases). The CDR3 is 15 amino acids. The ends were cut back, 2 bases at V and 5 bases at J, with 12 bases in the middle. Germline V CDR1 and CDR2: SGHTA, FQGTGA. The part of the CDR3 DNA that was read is TGTGCCAGCAGCTTATCCCAGGGATGGACCGGGGAG. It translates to CASSLSQGWTGE. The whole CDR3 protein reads CASSLSQGWTGELFF.

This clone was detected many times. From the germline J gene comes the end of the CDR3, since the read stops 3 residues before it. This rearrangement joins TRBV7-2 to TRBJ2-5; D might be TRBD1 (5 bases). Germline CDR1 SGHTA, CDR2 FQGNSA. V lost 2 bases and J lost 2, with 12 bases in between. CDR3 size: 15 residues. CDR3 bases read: TGTGCCAGCAGCTTAACAGTGGGGCCACAAGAGACC. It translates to CASSLTVGPQET. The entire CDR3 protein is CASSLTVGPQETQYF.

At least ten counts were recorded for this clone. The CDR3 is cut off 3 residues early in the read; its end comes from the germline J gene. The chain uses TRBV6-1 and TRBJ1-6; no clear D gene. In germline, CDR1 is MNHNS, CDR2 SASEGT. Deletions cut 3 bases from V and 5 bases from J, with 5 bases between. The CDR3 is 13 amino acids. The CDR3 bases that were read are TGTGCCAGCAGTGAGTTTAATAATTCACCC. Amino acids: CASSEFNNSP. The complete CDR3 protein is CASSEFNNSPLHF.

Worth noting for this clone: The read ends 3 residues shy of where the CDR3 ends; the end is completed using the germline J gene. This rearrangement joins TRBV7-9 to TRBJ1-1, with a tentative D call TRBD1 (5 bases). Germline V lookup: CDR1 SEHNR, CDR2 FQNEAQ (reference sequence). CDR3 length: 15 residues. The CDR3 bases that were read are TGTGCCAGCAGCCCAGACGCGGGGACCAAAAACATT. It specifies CASSPDAGTKNI. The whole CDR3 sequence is CASSPDAGTKNIAFF.

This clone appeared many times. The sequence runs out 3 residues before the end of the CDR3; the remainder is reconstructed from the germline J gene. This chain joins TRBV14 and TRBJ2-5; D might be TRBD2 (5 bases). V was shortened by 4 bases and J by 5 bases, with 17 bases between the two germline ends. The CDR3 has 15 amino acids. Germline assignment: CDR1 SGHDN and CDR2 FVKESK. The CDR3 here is CASSLEPASGETQYF. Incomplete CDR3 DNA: TGTGCCAGCAGCCTAGAGCCAGCGTCGGGGGAGACC. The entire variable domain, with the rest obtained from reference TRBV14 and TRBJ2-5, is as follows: EAGVTQFPSHSVIEKGQTVTLRCDPISGHDNLYWYRRVMGKEIKFLLHFVKESKQDESGMPNNRFLAERTGGTYSTLKVQPAELEDSGVYFCASSLEPASGETQYFGPGTRLLVL.

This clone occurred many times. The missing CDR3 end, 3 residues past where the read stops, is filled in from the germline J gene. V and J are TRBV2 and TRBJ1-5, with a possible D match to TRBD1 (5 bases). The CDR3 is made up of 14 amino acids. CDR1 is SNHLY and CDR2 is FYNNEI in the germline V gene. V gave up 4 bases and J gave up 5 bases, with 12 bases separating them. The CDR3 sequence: CASSGLKGYQPQHF. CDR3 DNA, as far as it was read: TGTGCCAGCAGTGGGTTGAAGGGGTATCAGCCC.

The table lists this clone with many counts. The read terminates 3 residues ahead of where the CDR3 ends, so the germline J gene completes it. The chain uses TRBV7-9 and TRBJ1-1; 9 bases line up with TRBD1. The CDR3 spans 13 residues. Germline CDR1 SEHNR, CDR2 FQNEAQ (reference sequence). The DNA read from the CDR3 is TGTGCCAGCAGCTTGGGGGGGACAGGGAGG. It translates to CASSLGGTGR. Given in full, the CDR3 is CASSLGGTGRAFF.

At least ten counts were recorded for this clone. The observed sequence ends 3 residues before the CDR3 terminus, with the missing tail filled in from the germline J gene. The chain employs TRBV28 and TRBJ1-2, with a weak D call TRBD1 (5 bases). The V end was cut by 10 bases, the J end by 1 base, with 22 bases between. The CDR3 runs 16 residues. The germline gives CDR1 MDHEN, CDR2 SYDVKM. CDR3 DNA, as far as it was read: TGTGCCATCAACCCGGCCAGACAGAGATTTAACTATGGC. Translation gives CAINPARQRFNYG. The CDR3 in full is CAINPARQRFNYGYTF.

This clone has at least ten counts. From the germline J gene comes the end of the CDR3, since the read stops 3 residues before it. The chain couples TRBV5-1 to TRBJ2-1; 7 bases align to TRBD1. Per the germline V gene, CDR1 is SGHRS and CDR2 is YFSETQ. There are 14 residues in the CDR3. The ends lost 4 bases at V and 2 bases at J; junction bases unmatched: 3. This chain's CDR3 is CASSGGQTYNEQFF. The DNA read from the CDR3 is TGCGCCAGCAGCGGGGGACAGACCTACAATGAG. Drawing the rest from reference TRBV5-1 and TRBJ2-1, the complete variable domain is KAGVTQTPRYLIKTRGQQVTLSCSPISGHRSVSWYQQTPGQGLQFLFEYFSETQRNKGNFPGRFSGRQFSNSRSEMNVSTLELGDSALYLCASSGGQTYNEQFFGPGTRLTVL.

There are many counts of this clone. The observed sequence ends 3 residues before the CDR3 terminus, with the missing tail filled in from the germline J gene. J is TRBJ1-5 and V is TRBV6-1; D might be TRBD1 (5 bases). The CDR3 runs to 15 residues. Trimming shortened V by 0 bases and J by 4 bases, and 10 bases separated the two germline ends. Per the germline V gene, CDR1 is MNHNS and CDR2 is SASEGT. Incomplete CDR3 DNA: TGTGCCAGCAGTGAAGCGGGGGGAGTTAATCAGCCC. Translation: CASSEAGGVNQP. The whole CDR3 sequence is CASSEAGGVNQPQHF.

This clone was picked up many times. CDR3 DNA (partial): TGCGCCAGCAGCGACAGTGCAACTAATGAAAAA. Its protein product is CASSDSATNEK. The whole CDR3 region reads CASSDSATNEKLFF. This rearrangement joins TRBV5-1 to TRBJ1-4; D may be TRBD1 (5 bases). The read is 3 residues too short to cover the CDR3 end, so that end is filled in from the germline J gene. The CDR3 is 14 residues long. CDR1 is SGHRS and CDR2 is YFSETQ in the germline V gene. Trimming removed 4 bases from V and 0 bases from J, with 7 bases in between.

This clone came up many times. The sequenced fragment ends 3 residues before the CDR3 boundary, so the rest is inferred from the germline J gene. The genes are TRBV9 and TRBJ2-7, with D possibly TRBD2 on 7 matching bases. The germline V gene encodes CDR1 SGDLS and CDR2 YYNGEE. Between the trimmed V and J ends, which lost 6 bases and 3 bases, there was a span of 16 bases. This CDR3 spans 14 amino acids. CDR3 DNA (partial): TGTGCCAGCACGGGGGGCAGGGGATTCTACGAG. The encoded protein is CASTGGRGFYE. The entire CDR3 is CASTGGRGFYEQYF. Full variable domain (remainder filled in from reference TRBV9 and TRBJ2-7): DSGVTQTPKHLITATGQRVTLRCSPRSGDLSVYWYQQSLDQGLQFLIQYYNGEERAKGNILERFSAQQFPDLHSELNLSSLELGDSALYFCASTGGRGFYEQYFGPGTRLTVT.

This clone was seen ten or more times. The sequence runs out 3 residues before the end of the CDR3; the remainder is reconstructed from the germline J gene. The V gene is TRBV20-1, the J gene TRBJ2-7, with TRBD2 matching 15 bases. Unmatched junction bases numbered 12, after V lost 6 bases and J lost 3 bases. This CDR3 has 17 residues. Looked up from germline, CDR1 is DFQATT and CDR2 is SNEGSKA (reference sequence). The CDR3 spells CSAAPGTSGGLRYEQYF. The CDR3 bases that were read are TGCAGTGCGGCCCCCGGGACTAGCGGGGGGTTACGCTACGAG.

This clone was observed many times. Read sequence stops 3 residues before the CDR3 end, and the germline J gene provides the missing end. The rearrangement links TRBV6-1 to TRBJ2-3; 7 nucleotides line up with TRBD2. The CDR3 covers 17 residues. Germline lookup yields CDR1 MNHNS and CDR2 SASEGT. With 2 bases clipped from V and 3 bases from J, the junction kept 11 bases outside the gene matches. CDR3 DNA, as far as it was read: TGTGCCAGCAGTGAATTCGGGGGGATCAGACCTACAGATACG. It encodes CASSEFGGIRPTDT. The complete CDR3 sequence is CASSEFGGIRPTDTQYF.

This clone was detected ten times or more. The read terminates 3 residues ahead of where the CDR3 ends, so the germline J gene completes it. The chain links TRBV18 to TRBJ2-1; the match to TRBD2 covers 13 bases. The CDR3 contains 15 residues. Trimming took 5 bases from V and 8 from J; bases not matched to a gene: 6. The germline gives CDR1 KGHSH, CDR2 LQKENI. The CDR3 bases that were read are TGTGCCAGCTCAAAGACTAGCGGGGGGATCGATGAG. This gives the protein CASSKTSGGIDE. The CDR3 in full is CASSKTSGGIDEQFF.

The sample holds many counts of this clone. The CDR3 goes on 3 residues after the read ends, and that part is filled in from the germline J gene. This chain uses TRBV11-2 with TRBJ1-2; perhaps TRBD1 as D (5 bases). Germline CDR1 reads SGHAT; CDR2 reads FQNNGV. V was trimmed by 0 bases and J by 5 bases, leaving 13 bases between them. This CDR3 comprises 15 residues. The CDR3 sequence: CASSLDRGGGYGYTF. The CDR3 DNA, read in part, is TGTGCCAGCAGCTTAGATCGAGGCGGGGGATATGGC.

The sequenced CDR3 bases are TGTGCCAGCAGTTACGAGGGGGCCTGGGACAATGAA. Protein sequence: CASSYEGAWDNE. From start to end, the CDR3 is CASSYEGAWDNEYTF. J is TRBJ1-2 and V is TRBV6-2 or TRBV6-3; TRBD1 aligns across 7 bases. The CDR3 end is not reached by the read, which stops 3 residues before it; the germline J gene fills it in. This CDR3 comprises 15 residues. From germline, CDR1 is MNHEY and CDR2 SVGEGT.

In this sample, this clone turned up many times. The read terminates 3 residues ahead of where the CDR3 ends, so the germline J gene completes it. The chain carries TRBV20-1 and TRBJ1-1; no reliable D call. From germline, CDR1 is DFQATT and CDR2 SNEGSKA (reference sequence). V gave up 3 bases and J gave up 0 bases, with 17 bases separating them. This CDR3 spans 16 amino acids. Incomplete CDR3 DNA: TGCAGTGCTAGTACGCGTCTAATTTTTATGAACACTGAA. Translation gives CSASTRLIFMNTE. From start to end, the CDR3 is CSASTRLIFMNTEAFF.

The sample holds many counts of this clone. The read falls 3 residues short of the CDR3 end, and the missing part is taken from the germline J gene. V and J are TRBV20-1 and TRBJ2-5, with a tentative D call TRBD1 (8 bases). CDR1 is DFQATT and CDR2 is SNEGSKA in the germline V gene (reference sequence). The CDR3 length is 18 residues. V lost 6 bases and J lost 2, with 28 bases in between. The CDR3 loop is CSAQGGSGVWRTQETQYF. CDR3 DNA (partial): TGCAGTGCACAGGGGGGGAGCGGGGTGTGGCGCACACAAGAGACC.

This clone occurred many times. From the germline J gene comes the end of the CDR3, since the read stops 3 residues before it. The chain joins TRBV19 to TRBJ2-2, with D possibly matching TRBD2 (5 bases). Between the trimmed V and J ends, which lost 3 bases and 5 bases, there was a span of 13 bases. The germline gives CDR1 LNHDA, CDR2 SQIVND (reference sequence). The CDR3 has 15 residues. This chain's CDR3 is CASSMRTYGTGELFF. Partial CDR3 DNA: TGTGCCAGTAGTATGCGGACTTACGGAACCGGGGAG.

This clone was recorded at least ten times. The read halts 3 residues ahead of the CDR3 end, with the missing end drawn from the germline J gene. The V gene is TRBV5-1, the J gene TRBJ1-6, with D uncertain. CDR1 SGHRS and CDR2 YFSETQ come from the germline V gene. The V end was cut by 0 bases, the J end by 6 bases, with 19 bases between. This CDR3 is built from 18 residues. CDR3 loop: CASSLVPTPPTSNSPLHF. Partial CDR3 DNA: TGCGCCAGCAGCTTGGTCCCCACACCGCCAACATCTAATTCACCC.

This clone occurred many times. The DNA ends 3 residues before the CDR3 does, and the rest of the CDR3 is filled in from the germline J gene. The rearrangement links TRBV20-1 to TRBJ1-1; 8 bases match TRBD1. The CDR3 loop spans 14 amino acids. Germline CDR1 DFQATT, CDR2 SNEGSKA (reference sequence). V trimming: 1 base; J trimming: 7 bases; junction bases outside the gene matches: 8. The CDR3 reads CSARAPNRGFEAFF. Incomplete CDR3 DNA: TGCAGTGCTAGAGCTCCAAACAGGGGGTTTGAA.

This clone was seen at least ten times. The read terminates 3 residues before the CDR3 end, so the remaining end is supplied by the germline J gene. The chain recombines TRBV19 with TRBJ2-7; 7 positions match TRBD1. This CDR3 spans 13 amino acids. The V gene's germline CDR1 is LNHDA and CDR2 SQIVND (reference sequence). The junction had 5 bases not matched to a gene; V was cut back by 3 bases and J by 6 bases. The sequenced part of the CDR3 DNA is TGTGCCAGTAGTATGACAGGGTGGAGCGAG. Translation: CASSMTGWSE. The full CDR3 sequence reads CASSMTGWSEQYF.

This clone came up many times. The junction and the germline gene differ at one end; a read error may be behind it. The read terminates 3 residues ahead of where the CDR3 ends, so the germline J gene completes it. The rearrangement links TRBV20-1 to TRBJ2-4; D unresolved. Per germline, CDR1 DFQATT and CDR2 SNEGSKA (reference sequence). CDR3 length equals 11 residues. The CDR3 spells CSARAKNIQYF. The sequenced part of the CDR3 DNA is TGCAGTGCCAGAGCCAAAAACATT.

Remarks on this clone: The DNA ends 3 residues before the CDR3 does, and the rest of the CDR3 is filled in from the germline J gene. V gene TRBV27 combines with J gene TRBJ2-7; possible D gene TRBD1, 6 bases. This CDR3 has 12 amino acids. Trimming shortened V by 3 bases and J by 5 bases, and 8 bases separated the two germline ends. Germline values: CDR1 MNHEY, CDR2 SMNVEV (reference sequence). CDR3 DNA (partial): TGTGCCAGCAGTTTGACAGGTAACGAG. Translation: CASSLTGNE. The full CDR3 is CASSLTGNEQYF.

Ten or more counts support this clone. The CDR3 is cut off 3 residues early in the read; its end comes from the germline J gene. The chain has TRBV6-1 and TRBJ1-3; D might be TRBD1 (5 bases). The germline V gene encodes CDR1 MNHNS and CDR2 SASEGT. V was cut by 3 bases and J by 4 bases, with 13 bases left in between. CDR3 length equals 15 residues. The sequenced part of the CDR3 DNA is TGTGCCAGCAGTGACAATCTGGCAGGGGGAAACACC. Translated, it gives CASSDNLAGGNT. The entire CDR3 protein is CASSDNLAGGNTIYF.

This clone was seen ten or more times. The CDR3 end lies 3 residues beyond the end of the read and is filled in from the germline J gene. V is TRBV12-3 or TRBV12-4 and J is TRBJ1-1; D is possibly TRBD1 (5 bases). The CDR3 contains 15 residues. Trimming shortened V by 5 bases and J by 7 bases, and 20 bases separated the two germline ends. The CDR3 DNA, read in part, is TGTGCCAGCAGTCTTGAGGGGAGGGTATATTATGAA. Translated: CASSLEGRVYYE. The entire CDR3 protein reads CASSLEGRVYYEAFF.

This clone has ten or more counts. Incomplete CDR3 DNA: TGTGCCAGCACCACAGGGGGTCCCCCTGAA. It yields the protein CASTTGGPPE. The whole CDR3 region reads CASTTGGPPEAFF. V usage is TRBV13 and J usage is TRBJ1-1; the match to TRBD1 covers 8 bases. The missing CDR3 end, 3 residues past where the read stops, is filled in from the germline J gene. Germline CDR1 reads PRHDT; CDR2 reads FYEKMQ (reference sequence). The CDR3 contains 13 residues. The trim removed 7 bases at V and 6 bases at J, leaving 7 bases unmatched. The full variable domain, completed using reference TRBV13 and TRBJ1-1, is AAGVIQSPRHLIKEKRETATLKCYPIPRHDTVYWYQQGPGQDPQFLISFYEKMQSDKGSIPDRFSAQQFSDYHSELNMSSLELGDSALYFCASTTGGPPEAFFGQGTRLTVV.

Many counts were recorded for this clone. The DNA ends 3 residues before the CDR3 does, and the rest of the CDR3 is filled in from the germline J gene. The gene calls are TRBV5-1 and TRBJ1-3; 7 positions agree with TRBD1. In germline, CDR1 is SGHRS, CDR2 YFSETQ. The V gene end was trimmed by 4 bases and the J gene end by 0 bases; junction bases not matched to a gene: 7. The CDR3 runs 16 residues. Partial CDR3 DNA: TGCGCCAGCAGCGGCGGTGCAGGGGGCTCTGGAAACACC. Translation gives CASSGGAGGSGNT. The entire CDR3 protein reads CASSGGAGGSGNTIYF.

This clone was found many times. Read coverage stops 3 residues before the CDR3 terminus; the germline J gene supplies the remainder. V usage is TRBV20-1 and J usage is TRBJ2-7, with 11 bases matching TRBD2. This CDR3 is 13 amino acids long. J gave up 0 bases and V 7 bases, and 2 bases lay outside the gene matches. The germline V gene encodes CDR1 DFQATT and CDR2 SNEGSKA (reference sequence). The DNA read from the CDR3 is TGCAGTGGACTAGCGGGGATCTCCTACGAG. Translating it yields CSGLAGISYE. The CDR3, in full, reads CSGLAGISYEQYF.

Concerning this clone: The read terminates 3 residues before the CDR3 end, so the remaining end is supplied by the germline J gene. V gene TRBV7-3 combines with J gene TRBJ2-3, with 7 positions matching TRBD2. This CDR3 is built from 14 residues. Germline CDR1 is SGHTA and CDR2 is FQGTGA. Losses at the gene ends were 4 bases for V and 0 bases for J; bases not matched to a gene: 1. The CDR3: CASSSGGSTDTQYF. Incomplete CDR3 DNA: TGTGCCAGCAGCTCGGGGGGTAGCACAGATACG.